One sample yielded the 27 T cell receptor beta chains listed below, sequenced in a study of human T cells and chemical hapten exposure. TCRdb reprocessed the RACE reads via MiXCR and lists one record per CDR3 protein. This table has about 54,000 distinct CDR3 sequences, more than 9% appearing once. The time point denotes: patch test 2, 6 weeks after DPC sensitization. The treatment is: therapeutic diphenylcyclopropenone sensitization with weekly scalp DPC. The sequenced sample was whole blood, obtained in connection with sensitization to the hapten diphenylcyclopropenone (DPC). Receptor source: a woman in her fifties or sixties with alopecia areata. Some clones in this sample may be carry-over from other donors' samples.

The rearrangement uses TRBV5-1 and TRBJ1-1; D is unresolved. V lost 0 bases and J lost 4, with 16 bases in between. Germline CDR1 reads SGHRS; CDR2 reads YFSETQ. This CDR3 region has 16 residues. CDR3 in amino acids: CASSLADPNGFTEAFF. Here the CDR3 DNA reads TGCGCCAGCAGCTTGGCCGACCCTAATGGGTTCACTGAAGCTTTCTTT.

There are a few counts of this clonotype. The CDR3 spells CASSLRGDGDKQFF. CDR3 sequence (DNA): TGTGCCAGCAGCCTCCGGGGGGACGGCGACAAGCAGTTCTTC. The genes are TRBV3-1 and TRBJ2-1; 7 positions match TRBD2. The CDR3 spans 14 residues. CDR1 and CDR2 from the germline V gene are LGHDT and YNNKEL (reference sequence). Trimming removed 4 bases from V and 11 bases from J; junction bases left unmatched: 11.

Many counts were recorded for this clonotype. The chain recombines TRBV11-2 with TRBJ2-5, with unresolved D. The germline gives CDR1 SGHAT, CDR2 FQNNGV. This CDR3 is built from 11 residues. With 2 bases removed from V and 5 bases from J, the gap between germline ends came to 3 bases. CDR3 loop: CASSLLETQYF. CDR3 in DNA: TGTGCCAGCAGCTTACTCGAGACCCAGTACTTC.

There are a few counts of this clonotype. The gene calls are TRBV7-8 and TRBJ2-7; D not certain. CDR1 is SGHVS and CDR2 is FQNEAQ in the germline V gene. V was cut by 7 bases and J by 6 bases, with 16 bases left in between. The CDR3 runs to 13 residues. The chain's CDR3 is CASKNSGPFEQYF. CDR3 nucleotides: TGTGCCAGCAAAAACTCCGGACCCTTCGAGCAGTACTTC.

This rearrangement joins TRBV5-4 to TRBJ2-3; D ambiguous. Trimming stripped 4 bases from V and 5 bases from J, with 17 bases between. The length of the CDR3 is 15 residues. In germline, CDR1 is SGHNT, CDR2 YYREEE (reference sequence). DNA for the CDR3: TGTGCCAGCAGCCAGAAGCTAGGAGCACGAGATACGCAGTATTTT. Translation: CASSQKLGARDTQYF.

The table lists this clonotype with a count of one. As DNA, the CDR3 is TGTGCCGGAGGCGTGAGGGATACGCAGTATTTT. Its translation: CAGGVRDTQYF. This chain uses TRBV28 with TRBJ2-3; D is possibly TRBD2 (5 bases). Germline V gives CDR1 MDHEN, CDR2 SYDVKM. The CDR3 is 11 residues long. The V gene lost 11 bases and the J gene lost 6 bases, with 12 bases spanning the gap. Together with reference TRBV28 and TRBJ2-3, the CDR3 gives the full variable domain: DVKVTQSSRYLVKRTGEKVFLECVQDMDHENMFWYRQDPGLGLRLIYFSYDVKMKEKGDIPEGYSVSREKKERFSLILESASTNQTSMYLCAGGVRDTQYFGPGTRLTVL.

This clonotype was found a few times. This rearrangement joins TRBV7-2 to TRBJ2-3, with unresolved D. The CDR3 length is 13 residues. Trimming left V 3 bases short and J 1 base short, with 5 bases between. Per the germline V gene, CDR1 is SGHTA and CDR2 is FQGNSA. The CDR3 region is CASSFTRTDTQYF. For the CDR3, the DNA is TGTGCCAGCAGCTTTACCCGCACAGATACGCAGTATTTT.

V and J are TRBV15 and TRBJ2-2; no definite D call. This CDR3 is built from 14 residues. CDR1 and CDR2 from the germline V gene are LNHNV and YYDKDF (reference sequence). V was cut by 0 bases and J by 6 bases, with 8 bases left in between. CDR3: CATSRDMGSGELFF. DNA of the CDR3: TGTGCCACCAGCAGAGATATGGGGTCCGGGGAGCTGTTTTTT.

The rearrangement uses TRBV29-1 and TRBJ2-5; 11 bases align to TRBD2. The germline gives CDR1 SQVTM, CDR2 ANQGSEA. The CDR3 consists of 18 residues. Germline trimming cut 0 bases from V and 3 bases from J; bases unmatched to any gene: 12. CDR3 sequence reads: CSVEDLGLTSGSKETQYF. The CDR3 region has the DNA TGCAGCGTTGAAGATTTGGGACTCACTAGCGGGAGTAAAGAGACCCAGTACTTC.

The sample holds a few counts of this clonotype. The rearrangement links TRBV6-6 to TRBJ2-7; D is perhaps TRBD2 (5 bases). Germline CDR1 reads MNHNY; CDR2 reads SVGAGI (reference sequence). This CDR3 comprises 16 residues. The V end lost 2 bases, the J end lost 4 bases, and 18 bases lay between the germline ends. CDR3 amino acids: CASSYLTKGSRYEQYF. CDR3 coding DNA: TGTGCCAGCAGTTACCTTACCAAAGGGAGTCGGTACGAGCAGTACTTC.

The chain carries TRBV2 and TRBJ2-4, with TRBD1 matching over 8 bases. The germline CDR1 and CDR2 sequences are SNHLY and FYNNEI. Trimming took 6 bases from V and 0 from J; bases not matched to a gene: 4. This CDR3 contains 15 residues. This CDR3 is CASSPDRVAKNIQYF. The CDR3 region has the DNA TGTGCCAGCAGCCCGGACAGGGTAGCCAAAAACATTCAGTACTTC.

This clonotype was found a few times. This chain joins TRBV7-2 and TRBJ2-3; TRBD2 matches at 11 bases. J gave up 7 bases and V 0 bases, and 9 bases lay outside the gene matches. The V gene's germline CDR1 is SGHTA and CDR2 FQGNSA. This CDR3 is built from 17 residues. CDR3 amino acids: CASSLASLAGGQNTQYF. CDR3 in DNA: TGTGCCAGCAGCTTAGCATCCTTAGCGGGGGGGCAAAATACGCAGTATTTT.

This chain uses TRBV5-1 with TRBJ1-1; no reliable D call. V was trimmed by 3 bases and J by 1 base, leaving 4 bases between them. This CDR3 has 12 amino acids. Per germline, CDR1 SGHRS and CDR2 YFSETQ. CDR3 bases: TGCGCCAGCAGCTCCTCGAACACTGAAGCTTTCTTT. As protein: CASSSSNTEAFF.

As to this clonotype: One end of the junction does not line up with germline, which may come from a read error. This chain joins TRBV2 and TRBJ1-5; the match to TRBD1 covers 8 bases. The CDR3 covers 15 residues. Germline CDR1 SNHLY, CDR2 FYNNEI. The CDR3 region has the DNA TGTGCCAGCAGTCGCGGACAGGGAGGCAAGCAGCCCCAGCATTTT. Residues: CASSRGQGGKQPQHF.

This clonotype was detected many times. The CDR3 region is CASSPGVTGGSTEAFF. The CDR3 nucleotides are TGTGCCAGCTCACCGGGAGTGACCGGAGGGAGCACTGAAGCTTTCTTT. The chain has TRBV18 and TRBJ1-1; D gene uncertain. The germline CDR1 and CDR2 sequences are KGHSH and LQKENI. V gave up 3 bases and J gave up 4 bases, with 18 bases separating them. The CDR3 sequence is 16 residues long.

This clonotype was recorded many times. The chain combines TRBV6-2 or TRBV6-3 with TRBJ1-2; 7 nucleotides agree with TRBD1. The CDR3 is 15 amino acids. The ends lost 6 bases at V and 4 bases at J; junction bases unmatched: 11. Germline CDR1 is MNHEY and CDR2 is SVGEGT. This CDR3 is CASSTTTGISYGYTF. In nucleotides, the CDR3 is TGTGCCAGCAGCACTACGACAGGGATCAGCTATGGCTACACCTTC.

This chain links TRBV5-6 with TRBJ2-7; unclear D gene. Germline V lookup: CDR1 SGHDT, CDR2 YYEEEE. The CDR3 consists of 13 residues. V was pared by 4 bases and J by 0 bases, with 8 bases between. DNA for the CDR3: TGTGCCAGCAGCAGACGGCACTCCTACGAGCAGTACTTC. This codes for CASSRRHSYEQYF.

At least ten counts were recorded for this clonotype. CDR3 sequence: CATSDSTRGAGHEQFF. The CDR3 DNA is TGTGCCACCAGTGATTCCACGAGAGGGGCTGGCCATGAGCAGTTCTTC. The chain has TRBV24-1 and TRBJ2-1; D could derive from TRBD1 or TRBD2 (5 bases each). The CDR3 is made up of 16 amino acids. Germline CDR1 is KGHDR and CDR2 is SFDVKD. Trimming left V 2 bases short and J 8 bases short, with 18 bases between.

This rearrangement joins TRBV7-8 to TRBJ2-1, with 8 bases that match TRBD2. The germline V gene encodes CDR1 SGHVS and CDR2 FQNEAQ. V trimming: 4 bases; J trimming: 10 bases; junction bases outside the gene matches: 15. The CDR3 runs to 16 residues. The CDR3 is CASSSDGLALPGEQFF. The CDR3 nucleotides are TGTGCCAGCAGCTCCGATGGACTAGCTCTTCCGGGGGAGCAGTTCTTC.

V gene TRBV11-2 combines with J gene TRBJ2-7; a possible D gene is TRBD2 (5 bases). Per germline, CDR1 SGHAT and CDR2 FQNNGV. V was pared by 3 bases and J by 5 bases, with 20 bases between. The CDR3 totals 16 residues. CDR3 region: CASSFVATSRAHEQYF. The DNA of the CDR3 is TGTGCCAGCAGCTTCGTGGCTACTAGTCGGGCACACGAGCAGTACTTC.

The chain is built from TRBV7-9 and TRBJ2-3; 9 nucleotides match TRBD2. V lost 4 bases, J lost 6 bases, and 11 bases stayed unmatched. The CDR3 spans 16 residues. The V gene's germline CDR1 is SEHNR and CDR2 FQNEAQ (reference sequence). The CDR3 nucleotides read TGTGCCAGCAGCTGGCCTAGCGGGAAGGAAAGGGATACGCAGTATTTT. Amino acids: CASSWPSGKERDTQYF.

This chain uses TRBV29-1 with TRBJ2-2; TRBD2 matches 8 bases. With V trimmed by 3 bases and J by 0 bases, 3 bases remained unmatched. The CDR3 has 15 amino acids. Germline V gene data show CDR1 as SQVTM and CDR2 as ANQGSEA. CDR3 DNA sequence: TGCAGCGTTGAGGTAGCGGGAACGAACACCGGGGAGCTGTTTTTT. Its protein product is CSVEVAGTNTGELFF.

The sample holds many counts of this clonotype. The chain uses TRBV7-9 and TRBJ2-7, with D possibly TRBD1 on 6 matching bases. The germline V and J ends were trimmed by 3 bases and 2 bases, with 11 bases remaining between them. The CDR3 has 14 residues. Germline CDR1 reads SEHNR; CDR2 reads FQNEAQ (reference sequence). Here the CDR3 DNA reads TGTGCCAGCAGCTTGGGGGCTGCAACCTACGAGCAGTACTTC. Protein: CASSLGAATYEQYF.

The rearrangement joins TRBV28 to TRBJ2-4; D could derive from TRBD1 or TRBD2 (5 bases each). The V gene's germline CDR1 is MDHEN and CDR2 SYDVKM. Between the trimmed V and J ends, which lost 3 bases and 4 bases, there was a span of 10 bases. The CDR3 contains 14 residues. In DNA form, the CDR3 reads TGTGCCAGCAGTTTTTCGGGGCGGAAAAACATTCAGTACTTC. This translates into CASSFSGRKNIQYF.

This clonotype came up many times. CDR3 sequence reads: CASSTGTGGMKAFF. The CDR3 DNA reads TGTGCCAGCTCAACCGGGACAGGGGGCATGAAAGCTTTCTTT. The chain has TRBV18 and TRBJ1-1; 12 nucleotides line up with TRBD1. Trimming cost V 5 bases and J 9 bases; bases outside gene matches: 7. Germline assignment: CDR1 KGHSH and CDR2 LQKENI. The CDR3 length is 14 residues.

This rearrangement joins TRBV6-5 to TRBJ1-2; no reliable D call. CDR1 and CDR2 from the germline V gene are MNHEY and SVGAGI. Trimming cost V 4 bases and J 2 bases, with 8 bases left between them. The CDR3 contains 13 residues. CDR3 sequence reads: CASSSRMNYGYTF. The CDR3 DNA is TGTGCCAGCAGTTCCAGGATGAACTATGGCTACACCTTC.

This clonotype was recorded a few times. CDR3 amino acids: CSVRSRGQETQYF. DNA for the CDR3: TGCAGCGTTAGGTCTCGGGGGCAAGAGACCCAGTACTTC. The chain recombines TRBV29-1 with TRBJ2-5; a possible D gene is TRBD2 (6 bases). V was trimmed by 5 bases and J by 2 bases, leaving 12 bases between them. Germline V gene data show CDR1 as SQVTM and CDR2 as ANQGSEA. CDR3 length: 13 residues.